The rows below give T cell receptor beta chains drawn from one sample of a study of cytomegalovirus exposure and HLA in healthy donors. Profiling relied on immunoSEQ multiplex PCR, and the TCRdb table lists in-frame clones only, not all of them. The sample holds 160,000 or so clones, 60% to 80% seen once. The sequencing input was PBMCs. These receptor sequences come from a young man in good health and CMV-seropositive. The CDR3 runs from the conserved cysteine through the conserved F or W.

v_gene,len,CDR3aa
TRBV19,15,CASSIDRDFYQPQHF
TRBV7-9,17,CASSLPWTSGKYNEQFF
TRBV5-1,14,CASRPGETENTIYF
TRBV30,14,CAWIPGLWNTEAFF
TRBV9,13,CASSVAWSNEQFF
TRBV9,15,CASSPGLAGYNEQFF
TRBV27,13,CASSRQGEVEQFF
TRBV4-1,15,CASSRLSGTQETQYF
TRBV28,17,CASSLRTGGVTNYGYTF
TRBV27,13,CASSLWAKTEAFF
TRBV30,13,CAWRTGNDSPLHF
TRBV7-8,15,CASSLGPGVYYGYTF
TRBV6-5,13,CASSYPTGEGYTF
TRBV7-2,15,CASSQGQPSTDTQYF
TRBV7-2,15,CASSAYGGGVTEAFF
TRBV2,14,CASSLLDRGNEQFF
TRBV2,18,CASRDPGQVDFSGNTIYF
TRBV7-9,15,CASSLQGLSTGELFF
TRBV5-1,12,CASSWDREELFF
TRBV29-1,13,CSVMNSRGEKLFF
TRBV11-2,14,CASSLGQGNYGYTF
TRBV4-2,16,CASSHEQGTGANVLTF
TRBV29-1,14,CSVGETGSGTEAFF